This TCR beta chain was captured in a study of human T cells and chemical hapten exposure. Background on the study: Weekly scalp doses of diphenylcyclopropenone were given to patients during the approximately 23-week study.

The V gene's germline CDR1 is MNHEY and CDR2 SMNVEV (reference sequence). This CDR3 is built from 17 residues. V was pared by 10 bases and J by 3 bases, with 12 bases of the junction left unmatched. A note on this clonotype: The antigen is unknown.

Unique molecular identifiers were attached to individual cDNA molecules within the library. Each CDR3 protein is one row after TCRdb ran MiXCR on the RACE reads. The data show about 120,000 distinct CDR3 sequences, roughly 15% seen once. Study-level findings and limits: Versus controls, expanded TCRs had significantly more large CDR3 similarity clusters.

This sample's time point: patch test 1, 2 weeks after DPC sensitization. Regarding treatment: therapeutic diphenylcyclopropenone sensitization with weekly scalp DPC. The receptor's source is a man between 18 and 29 years old with alopecia areata. Some clones in this sample may be carry-over from other donors' samples. The chain recombines TRBV27 with TRBJ1-6, with 10 positions matching TRBD1. The specimen was whole blood, collected in connection with sensitization to the hapten diphenylcyclopropenone (DPC). The CDR3 reads CATGQGFSSVYNSPLHF. CDR3 bases: TGTGCCACGGGACAGGGGTTTTCTTCGGTCTATAATTCACCCCTCCACTTT.